Reported below is one T cell receptor beta chain. The CDR3 has 11 residues. V lost 6 bases and J lost 0, with 5 bases in between. CDR1 and CDR2 from the germline V gene are GTSNPN and SVGIG (reference sequence). The record originates from a study of blood T cell repertoires in COVID-19. Sequenced by immunoSEQ multiplex PCR; TCRdb stores in-frame clones only, minus some. The sample consists of roughly 670,000 clones, about nine tenths of them appearing once. Sequences were obtained from peripheral blood. The V call is TRBV30, the J call TRBJ1-1, with D uncertain. This sequence originates from a woman aged 18-35 years with acute or convalescent COVID-19. The CDR3 nucleotides are TGTGCCTGCTTAATGAACACTGAAGCTTTCTTT. Translated, it gives CACLMNTEAFF.